Here is one T cell receptor (beta chain) with its context. What it recognizes is unknown. A history of autoimmune disease or systemic immunosuppression excluded patients. Libraries were prepared by immunoSEQ multiplex PCR; TCRdb keeps only in-frame clonotypes and omits some of them. Among about 53,000 clones listed, over 75% were seen once. The data belong to a study of OX40 agonist ivuxolimab in advanced cancers. In the study overall: In this cohort, patients received ivuxolimab, an agonistic anti-OX40 (CD134) antibody.

Germline V gene sequence: CDR1 SGHKS, CDR2 YYEKEE (reference sequence). This CDR3 spans 16 amino acids. With 4 bases removed from V and 6 bases from J, the gap between germline ends came to 21 bases. The study, taken as a whole, reports: At 0.1 to 3.0 mg/kg, clonal expansion of CD4+ and CD8+ blood T cells had occurred by week 6.

V usage is TRBV5-5 and J usage is TRBJ2-3; D gene ambiguous. The specimen comprised CD4+ or CD8+ T cells sorted from blood, sampled in a trial of the OX40 agonist ivuxolimab. The receptor was isolated from an adult with an advanced solid tumor such as melanoma, head and neck, liver or kidney cancer. The CDR3 spells CASSEQDLGITDTQYF. The CDR3 bases are TGTGCCAGCAGCGAACAAGATCTCGGAATTACCGATACGCAGTATTTT.